This T cell receptor (beta chain) appears in the sequencing data of a study of T-cell memory formation after mild COVID-19. TCRdb re-derived calls from the 5' RACE reads in MiXCR, one entry per CDR3 protein. Among about 400,000 distinct CDR3 sequences listed, 20% to 25% were seen once. General study findings and limits: CD4+ clones that contracted lay mainly in CM and EM; CD8+ ones lay in EMRA. Proof of SARS-CoV-2 specificity was absent for the second-wave clones that crested on day 37.

In this sample, this clonotype turned up a few times. Its specificity is not known. Trimming left V 1 base short and J 10 bases short, with 10 bases between. Germline V gives CDR1 SNHLY, CDR2 FYNNEI. The CDR3 covers 12 residues. The specimen was PBMCs or a T cell subset sorted from them (not recorded which). The rearrangement uses TRBV2 and TRBJ1-1; D uncertain. This receptor was obtained from an adult woman who had mild COVID-19 (a few samples of this study predate the infection). Cell type and time point are not known. DNA of the CDR3: TGTGCCAGCAGTGAAGTGGCAGCTGGAGCTTTCTTT. It encodes CASSEVAAGAFF.